This T cell receptor beta chain derives from a study of T cell responses to AZD1222 COVID-19 vaccine. TCRdb keeps only in-frame clones here, not all; method: immunoSEQ multiplex PCR. The sample lists about 91,000 clones; roughly 90% were seen once. Concerning this clone itself: Its antigen remains unidentified.

Study observations and caveats: Spike-specific TCRs gained breadth and depth after people received two AZD1222 doses.

Trimming left V 0 bases short and J 0 bases short, with 7 bases between. Germline CDR1 is SGHRS and CDR2 is YFSETQ. The CDR3 is 15 residues long. The sequence was obtained from an adult in good health. The sequences come from peripheral blood, collected on day 0 of AZD1222 vaccination. The rearrangement links TRBV5-1 to TRBJ1-5, with TRBD1 as a possible D gene (5 bases). The CDR3 DNA follows: TGCGCCAGCAGCTTGGGTGGGGGTAGCAATCAGCCCCAGCATTTT. This sequence encodes CASSLGGGSNQPQHF.